Each of the 13 T cell receptor beta chains below was sequenced from the same sample in a study of blood T cell repertoires in COVID-19. This table comes from immunoSEQ multiplex PCR, and its TCRdb copy is limited to in-frame clones, with some not included. The sample lists about 300,000 clones; about 90% were seen once. Sequenced input: peripheral blood. The receptors originated from a woman in her thirties with COVID-19, enrolled during active disease.

The chain links TRBV7-9 to TRBJ1-1; TRBD1 matches 12 bases. After removal of 5 bases from V and 7 bases from J, the junction contained 11 bases not matched to a gene. This CDR3 is built from 16 residues. Germline values: CDR1 SEHNR, CDR2 FQNEAQ (reference sequence). The CDR3 region is CASSPHGGQGANEAFF. CDR3 coding DNA: TGTGCCAGCAGCCCTCACGGGGGACAGGGGGCGAATGAAGCTTTCTTT.

The J gene is TRBJ2-1, the V gene TRBV9, with 8 bases identical to TRBD2. The CDR3 sequence is 14 residues long. CDR1 SGDLS and CDR2 YYNGEE come from the germline V gene. Trimming took 4 bases from V and 6 from J; bases not matched to a gene: 6. This CDR3 reads CASSTGLAINEQFF. DNA for the CDR3: TGTGCCAGCAGCACCGGACTAGCAATCAATGAGCAGTTCTTC. The full variable domain, with the rest looked up from reference TRBV9 and TRBJ2-1, is DSGVTQTPKHLITATGQRVTLRCSPRSGDLSVYWYQQSLDQGLQFLIQYYNGEERAKGNILERFSAQQFPDLHSELNLSSLELGDSALYFCASSTGLAINEQFFGPGTRLTVL.

V is TRBV5-3 and J is TRBJ1-2; 9 bases are shared with TRBD1. TRBV5-3 is classed as an ORF, of uncertain function. The CDR3 is 16 residues long. J was trimmed by 8 bases and V by 4 bases; bases with no gene match: 15. CDR3 residues: CARSPLLPGTGRGYTF. Here the CDR3 DNA reads TGTGCCAGAAGCCCCCTACTCCCCGGGACAGGGCGAGGCTACACCTTC.

This clone was seen a single time. The genes are TRBV18 and TRBJ1-2, with D possibly TRBD1 on 6 matching bases. The V end lost 3 bases, the J end lost 0 bases, and 11 bases lay between the germline ends. This CDR3 comprises 15 residues. Germline V CDR1 and CDR2: KGHSH, LQKENI. CDR3 DNA sequence: TGTGCCAGCTCACCGGATGCAGGGGCTAACTATGGCTACACCTTC. It translates to CASSPDAGANYGYTF. Complete variable domain (other parts from reference TRBV18 and TRBJ1-2): NAGVMQNPRHLVRRRGQEARLRCSPMKGHSHVYWYRQLPEEGLKFMVYLQKENIIDESGMPKERFSAEFPKEGPSILRIQQVVRGDSAAYFCASSPDAGANYGYTFGSGTRLTVV.

J is TRBJ1-3 and V is TRBV5-1, with TRBD1 identical over 7 bases. This CDR3 has 16 amino acids. Germline lookup yields CDR1 SGHRS and CDR2 YFSETQ. The V and J ends lost 4 bases and 0 bases, in that order; junction bases with no gene match: 7. The CDR3 sequence: CASSQGQILSGNTIYF. The DNA of the CDR3 is TGCGCCAGCAGCCAGGGACAGATTCTCTCTGGAAACACCATATATTTT. Full variable domain (remainder filled in from reference TRBV5-1 and TRBJ1-3): KAGVTQTPRYLIKTRGQQVTLSCSPISGHRSVSWYQQTPGQGLQFLFEYFSETQRNKGNFPGRFSGRQFSNSRSEMNVSTLELGDSALYLCASSQGQILSGNTIYFGEGSWLTVV.

This sequence joins TRBV29-1 and TRBJ2-7; 8 bases fit TRBD2. The CDR3 loop spans 14 amino acids. Germline CDR1 is SQVTM and CDR2 is ANQGSEA. Trimming removed 2 bases from V and 2 bases from J; junction bases left unmatched: 5. CDR3 amino acids: CSVESGLAPYEQYF. The CDR3 DNA reads TGCAGCGTTGAATCAGGACTAGCCCCCTACGAGCAGTACTTC.

The V and J genes are TRBV27 and TRBJ1-5; 7 nucleotides align to TRBD1. V was clipped by 7 bases and J by 6 bases; unmatched bases: 9. The V gene's germline CDR1 is MNHEY and CDR2 SMNVEV (reference sequence). The CDR3 covers 14 residues. For the CDR3, the DNA is TGTGCCAGCACCCCCACAGGGGCGGGTCAGCCCCAGCATTTT. As protein: CASTPTGAGQPQHF.

V gene TRBV5-1 combines with J gene TRBJ2-5, with TRBD2 identical over 7 bases. V lost 4 bases to trimming and J lost 1 base; unmatched junction nucleotides: 4. The CDR3 is 14 amino acids. Germline CDR1 is SGHRS and CDR2 is YFSETQ. The CDR3 region is CASSPAGAQETQYF. DNA for the CDR3: TGCGCCAGCAGCCCTGCGGGAGCCCAAGAGACCCAGTACTTC.

This rearrangement joins TRBV9 to TRBJ2-3; no clear D. The V gene lost 4 bases and the J gene lost 6 bases, with 9 bases spanning the gap. This CDR3 contains 12 residues. The V gene's germline CDR1 is SGDLS and CDR2 YYNGEE. The CDR3 reads CASSLPVDTQYF. The CDR3 DNA reads as TGTGCCAGCAGCCTCCCTGTGGATACGCAGTATTTT.

This CDR3 reads CASSRDRGVTEAFF. The CDR3 coding sequence is TGTGCCAGCAGCAGGGACAGGGGGGTTACTGAAGCTTTCTTT. This sequence joins TRBV21-1 and TRBJ1-1; the table's D gene call, TRBD1, was not cross checked with the DNA. TRBV21-1 is a known pseudogene. This CDR3 has 14 residues.

The chain recombines TRBV9 with TRBJ2-1; 9 nucleotides align to TRBD1. This CDR3 region has 15 residues. Germline lookup yields CDR1 SGDLS and CDR2 YYNGEE. Trimming at V came to 2 bases and at J to 4 bases, leaving 4 bases not matched to a gene. The CDR3 sequence is CASSVYGTGYNEQFF. As DNA, the CDR3 is TGTGCCAGCAGCGTCTACGGGACAGGGTACAATGAGCAGTTCTTC.

The chain has TRBV2 and TRBJ2-7, with 8 bases identical to TRBD2. The CDR3 covers 15 residues. The V gene end was trimmed by 7 bases and the J gene end by 11 bases; junction bases not matched to a gene: 19. Germline V gene sequence: CDR1 SNHLY, CDR2 FYNNEI. CDR3 amino acids: CASTLLAADTNGKYF. The CDR3 DNA is TGTGCCAGCACCTTACTAGCGGCGGATACCAATGGGAAGTACTTC.

The CDR3 DNA sequence: TGCGCCAGCAGCCCGGCAGGGACTAGCGGGAGGAGCACAGATACGCAGTATTTT. Protein: CASSPAGTSGRSTDTQYF. V usage is TRBV5-1 and J usage is TRBJ2-3; 15 bases are shared with TRBD2. The CDR3 is 18 amino acids. The germline V gene has CDR1 SGHRS and CDR2 YFSETQ. After removal of 4 bases from V and 0 bases from J, the junction contained 6 bases not matched to a gene.